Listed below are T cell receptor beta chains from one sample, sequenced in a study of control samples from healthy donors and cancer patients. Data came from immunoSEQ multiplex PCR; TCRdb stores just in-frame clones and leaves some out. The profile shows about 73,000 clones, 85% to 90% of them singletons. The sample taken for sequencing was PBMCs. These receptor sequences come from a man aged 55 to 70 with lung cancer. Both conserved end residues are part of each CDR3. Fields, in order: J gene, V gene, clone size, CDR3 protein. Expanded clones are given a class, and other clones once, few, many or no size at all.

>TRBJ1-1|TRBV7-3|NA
CASSSGRDTEAFF
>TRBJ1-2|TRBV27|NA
CASSLMGGGYGYTF
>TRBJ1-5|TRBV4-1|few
CASSQGTGPPQHF
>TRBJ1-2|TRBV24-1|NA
CATSDSTLRGYGYTF
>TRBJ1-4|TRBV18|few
CASSKATNEKLFF
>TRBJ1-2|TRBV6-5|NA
CASSYSITGEFGYTF
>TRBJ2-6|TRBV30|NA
CAWSGARNLAGANVLTF
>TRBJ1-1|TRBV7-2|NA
CASTLLMNTEAFF
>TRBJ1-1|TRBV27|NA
CASSLRRMNTEAFF
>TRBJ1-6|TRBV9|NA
CASTTGTENSPLHF
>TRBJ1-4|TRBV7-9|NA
CASSLITGRPNEKLFF
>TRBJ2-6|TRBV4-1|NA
CASSQVGQGASGANVLTF
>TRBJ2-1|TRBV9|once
CASIRAEIAGGPIKNEQFF
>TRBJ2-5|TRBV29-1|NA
CSVDPGLGEAQYF
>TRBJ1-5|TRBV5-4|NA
CASSLAGQSNQPQHF
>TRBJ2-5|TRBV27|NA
CASSPGDRVKETQYF
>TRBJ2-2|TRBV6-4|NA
CASSDGRGASGELFF
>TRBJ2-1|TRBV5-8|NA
CASSIYRGQIGNEQFF
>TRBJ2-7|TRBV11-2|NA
CASSLVDRGFEQYF
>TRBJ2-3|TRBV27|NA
CASSLSSWDRGSDTQYF
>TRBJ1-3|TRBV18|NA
CASSPIGQASGNTIYF
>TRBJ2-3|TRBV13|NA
CASSLNPGGDTQYF
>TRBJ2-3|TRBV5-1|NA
CASSLQGQGADTQYF
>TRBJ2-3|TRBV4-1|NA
CASSQVKRDTQYF
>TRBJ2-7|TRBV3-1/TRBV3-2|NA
CASSLSTGTFDEQYF
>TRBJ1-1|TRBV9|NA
CASSPRPMNTEAFF
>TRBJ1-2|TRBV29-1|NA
CSVESGVYGYTF
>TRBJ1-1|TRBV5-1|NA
CASSLAVNTEAFF
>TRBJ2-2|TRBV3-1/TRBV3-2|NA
CASTGQRGAANTGELFF
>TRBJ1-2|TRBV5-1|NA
CASSFDRNYGYTF
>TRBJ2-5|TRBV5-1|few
CASSGGTGPQETQYF
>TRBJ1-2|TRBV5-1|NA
CASTEGENDYGYTF
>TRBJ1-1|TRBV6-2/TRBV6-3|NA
CASSLDHRDSRGGDTEAFF
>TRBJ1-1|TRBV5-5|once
CASLGQGNTEAFF
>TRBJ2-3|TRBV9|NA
CASSPQTPLWDTQYF
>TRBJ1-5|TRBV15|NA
CATSEGAYSNQPQHF
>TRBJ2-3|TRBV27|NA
CASSLSRALSTDTQYF
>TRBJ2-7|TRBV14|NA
CASSLTPGQGLEEQYF
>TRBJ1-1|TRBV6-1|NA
CASSDQGVGDTEAFF
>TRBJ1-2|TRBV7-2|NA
CASSLQSGDGGYTF
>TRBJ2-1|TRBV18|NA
CASSPLLRNEQFF
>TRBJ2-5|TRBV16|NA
CASSEFSSVQETQYF
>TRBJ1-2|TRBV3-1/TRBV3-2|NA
CASSQDTGSGYTF
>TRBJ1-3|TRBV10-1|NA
CASSGTETGNTIYF
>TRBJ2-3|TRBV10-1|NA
CARSGRGGCITDTQYF
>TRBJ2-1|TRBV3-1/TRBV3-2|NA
CASSGSTGGASYNEQFF
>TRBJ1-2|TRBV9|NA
CASSVVLGGNGYTF
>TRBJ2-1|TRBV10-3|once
CATQGPGNEQFF
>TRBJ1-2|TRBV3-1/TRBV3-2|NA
CASSQWAGQANYGYTF
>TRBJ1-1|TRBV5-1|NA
CASSLEGLYGTEAFF